These T cell receptor beta chains were read from a single sample in a study of T cell responses to AZD1222 COVID-19 vaccine. Sequencing used immunoSEQ multiplex PCR; TCRdb keeps in-frame clones, though not all of them. The sample has 110,000 or so clones, 80% to 90% seen once. The sample in question was peripheral blood, obtained on day 0 of AZD1222 vaccination. These receptor sequences come from an adult in good health. CDR3s include the opening cysteine and the closing phenylalanine or tryptophan. Fields, in order: V gene, J gene, D gene, clone size, CDR3 DNA, CDR3 protein. The D gene is left open where the match is weak. Part of the rows lack a size; the others show once, few, many or a class for expanded clones.

>TRBV24-1|TRBJ1-1|.|.
TGTGCCACCTCCCCCGGGGGCTCGGGAGCTTTCTTT
CATSPGGSGAFF
>TRBV29-1|TRBJ1-5|TRBD1|.
TGCAGCGTACAGGGGGCCGGTCAGCCCCAGCATTTT
CSVQGAGQPQHF
>TRBV28|TRBJ1-1|.|.
TGTGCCAGCAGTTTTGCGGGTCCTGAAGCTTTCTTT
CASSFAGPEAFF
>TRBV15|TRBJ1-4|TRBD1|.
TGTGCCACCAGCGAGGGACAGGGAACAACTAATGAAAAACTGTTTTTT
CATSEGQGTTNEKLFF
>TRBV6-1|TRBJ2-1|TRBD2|.
TGTGCCAGCAGTGAATTCGGCGGGGGGGCGGAGCAGTTCTTC
CASSEFGGGAEQFF
>TRBV10-3|TRBJ2-7|TRBD2|few
TGTGCCATCAAAAGGACTAGCGGGAGGAGCTCCTACGAGCAGTACTTC
CAIKRTSGRSSYEQYF
>TRBV19|TRBJ2-7|.|.
TGTGCCAGTAGTACCCAATCCAGGGGAGAGTACGAGCAGTACTTC
CASSTQSRGEYEQYF
>TRBV2|TRBJ1-6|.|.
TGTGCCAGCAGTGCCACAGGCCGCGAGTCACCCCTCCACTTT
CASSATGRESPLHF
>TRBV5-1|TRBJ2-3|TRBD1|.
TGCGCCAGCACCGGGACAGGGGTGGATACGCAGTATTTT
CASTGTGVDTQYF
>TRBV11-2|TRBJ1-4|.|.
TGTGCCAGCAGCTTAGAGAACGGCTGGGGGGAAAAACTGTTTTTT
CASSLENGWGEKLFF
>TRBV12-3/TRBV12-4|TRBJ2-3|.|.
TGTGCCAGCATCCTCACAGATACGCAGTATTTT
CASILTDTQYF
>TRBV7-9|TRBJ1-4|.|.
TGTGCCAGCAGCTTAGGTGTGGGGGCAACTAATGAAAAACTGTTTTTT
CASSLGVGATNEKLFF
>TRBV11-2|TRBJ1-2|.|.
TGTGCCAGCAGCCCCGGGGGGGGAGGAGGCTACACCTTC
CASSPGGGGGYTF
>TRBV10-2|TRBJ1-2|TRBD1|.
TGCGCCAGCAGTCAACGGACAGGGATTAGTCCTAACTATGGCTACACCTTC
CASSQRTGISPNYGYTF
>TRBV18|TRBJ2-7|TRBD1|.
TGTGCCAGCTCAACTACAGGGGGCGCGGGCTACGAGCAGTACTTC
CASSTTGGAGYEQYF
>TRBV24-1|TRBJ2-2|TRBD1|.
TGTGCCACCAGAGGTTCCGGGACAGGGGGACCTAACACCGGGGAGCTGTTTTTT
CATRGSGTGGPNTGELFF
>TRBV19|TRBJ2-1|.|.
TGTGCCAGTAGTATGGGCCCCATCGGCAATGAGCAGTTCTTC
CASSMGPIGNEQFF
>TRBV3-1/TRBV3-2|TRBJ1-2|.|few
TGTGCCAGCAGCCGGGAAGGCCTTCATGGCTACACCTTC
CASSREGLHGYTF
>TRBV20-1|TRBJ2-7|.|.
TGCAGTGTCACACAGGGAGGCGAGCAGTACTTC
CSVTQGGEQYF
>TRBV2|TRBJ2-3|.|.
TGTGCCAGCCGAGGGAATACAGATACGCAGTATTTT
CASRGNTDTQYF